These T cell receptor beta chains were read from a single sample in a study of T-cell reconstitution after alpha-beta-depleted transplantation in children. One entry per CDR3 protein, called by TCRdb with MiXCR from the PCR reads. The data contain around 440,000 distinct CDR3 sequences, about 16% of them singletons. The sequenced sample was PBMCs, mostly from graft donor cells, obtained 360 days after TCRalphabeta/CD19-depleted stem cell transplant. These receptors all come from a boy under two years old who had a stem cell transplant for Wiskott-Aldrich syndrome, so the T cells may come from the graft donor. CDR3s include the opening cysteine and the closing phenylalanine or tryptophan. Fields, in order: D gene, J gene, clone size, V gene, CDR3 protein, CDR3 DNA. D genes are given only for firm matches. The size of a clone is reported for some rows only, either as once, few or many, or as a class for expanded clones.

.	TRBJ2-5	.	TRBV7-9	CASRKPTRTGGETQYF	TGTGCCAGCAGAAAACCAACTCGGACAGGAGGGGAGACCCAGTACTTC
TRBD2	TRBJ2-4	.	TRBV3-1	CASSLGLAENIQYF	TGTGCCAGCAGCCTAGGACTAGCGGAAAACATTCAGTACTTC
TRBD1	TRBJ2-3	.	TRBV5-5	CASSRRGQGVDTQYF	TGTGCCAGCAGCCGTAGGGGACAGGGAGTAGATACGCAGTATTTT
.	TRBJ1-3	few	TRBV19	CASSIRARNTIYF	TGTGCCAGTAGTATCCGGGCCCGAAACACCATATATTTT
.	TRBJ1-6	few	TRBV3-1	CASSPAYNSPLHF	TGTGCCAGCAGCCCGGCCTATAATTCACCCCTCCACTTT
.	TRBJ2-3	many	TRBV5-1	CASSLVTGIGTDTQYF	TGCGCCAGCAGCTTGGTTACCGGAATTGGCACAGATACGCAGTATTTT
TRBD2	TRBJ2-2	few	TRBV11-1	CASSYPGLGPIRNTGELFF	TGTGCCAGCAGCTACCCGGGACTAGGCCCAATCCGGAACACCGGGGAGCTGTTTTTT
.	TRBJ1-2	few	TRBV5-1	CASSLAWGGGTGYTF	TGCGCCAGCAGCTTGGCCTGGGGGGGCGGAACGGGCTACACCTTC
.	TRBJ2-6	.	TRBV29-1	CSVYLRDYSSGANVLTF	TGCAGCGTTTACCTCCGGGATTATTCATCTGGGGCCAACGTCCTGACTTTC
.	TRBJ2-1	few	TRBV5-5	CASSPLQALLLNEQFF	TGTGCCAGCAGCCCCCTGCAGGCCCTCCTCTTGAATGAGCAGTTCTTC